This T cell receptor (beta chain) is drawn from a study of shared clonotypes between healthy human individuals. Study-level findings and limits: The study found about 5% of naive CD4 clonotypes shared across several donors.

Comments on this clone: What it binds is unknown.

Deep-level running was used for the assay. Here immunoSEQ multiplex PCR was the method, and the copy in TCRdb shows in-frame clones only, minus some. The sample includes under 2.5 million clones, 85% to 95% of them seen just once. The CDR3 covers 17 residues. V gave up 2 bases and J gave up 2 bases; unmatched junction bases: 10. CDR1 is SGDLS and CDR2 is YYNGEE in the germline V gene. Researchers partitioned CD4+ cells into CD45RA+ naive and CD45RA-negative memory subsets. This TCR was sampled from a man younger than 30 in good health. Some clones in this sample may be carry-over from other donors' samples. This chain connects TRBV9 to TRBJ2-5, with TRBD1 matching 9 bases. The sample taken for sequencing was naive CD4+ T cells from PBMCs. Subset defined: CD45RA+ positively selected. The CDR3: CASSVTLTGTGQETQYF. Here the CDR3 DNA reads TGTGCCAGCAGCGTGACCTTGACCGGGACAGGGCAAGAGACCCAGTACTTC.